These T cell receptor beta chains were read from a single sample in a study of shared clonotypes between healthy human individuals. Clones were sequenced by immunoSEQ multiplex PCR, and TCRdb holds only the in-frame ones, with some missing. The table has millions of clones, 85% to 95% seen once. Specimen: naive CD4+ T cells sorted from blood. The origin of the receptors is a man younger than 30 in good health. CDR3s include the opening cysteine and the closing phenylalanine or tryptophan. The D gene is left open where the match is weak. Expanded clones get a size class; other rows say once, few or many, or leave the size out.

TRBV7-9,TRBD2,TRBJ2-1,NA,TGTGCCAGCAGCTTAGTGGCGGGACTAGCGGGAGGCCGGGGGAATGAGCAGTTCTTC,CASSLVAGLAGGRGNEQFF
TRBV6-6,NA,TRBJ1-1,NA,TGTGCCAGCAGTTACGGGCAGGCGTACGGTGAAGCTTTCTTT,CASSYGQAYGEAFF
TRBV6-6,TRBD2,TRBJ2-7,once,TGTGCCAGCCGCCCTCGGCGGGGGGCCTATTCCTACGAGCAGTACTTC,CASRPRRGAYSYEQYF
TRBV5-4,TRBD1,TRBJ1-1,NA,TGTGCCAGCAGCCTGGACAGGGGAAACACTGAAGCTTTCTTT,CASSLDRGNTEAFF
TRBV7-2,NA,TRBJ1-1,NA,TGTGCCAGCAGCTTGGTCAGAGAAGCTTTCTTT,CASSLVREAFF
TRBV11-2,TRBD1,TRBJ2-7,NA,TGTGCCAGCAGCTCGACAGGGGGCAAGGACGAGCAGTACTTC,CASSSTGGKDEQYF
TRBV20-1,NA,TRBJ2-3,NA,TGCAGTGCCCGCATCTTAGATACGCAGTATTTT,CSARILDTQYF
TRBV30,NA,TRBJ2-4,NA,TGTGCCTGGTGCCGGCCAAGGGGTATTCAGTACTTC,CAWCRPRGIQYF
TRBV7-7,NA,TRBJ2-5,NA,TGTGCTAGCAGCCCAGGGGACACCATAGGGGAGACCCAGTACTTC,CASSPGDTIGETQYF
TRBV10-1,TRBD1,TRBJ2-5,NA,TGCGCCAGCAGCCCTACCGGGACAGGGGGCGTAGAGACCCAGTACTTC,CASSPTGTGGVETQYF
TRBV9,NA,TRBJ1-2,NA,TGTGCCAGCAGCGCCGTCGGTGACTACTATGGCTACACCTTC,CASSAVGDYYGYTF
TRBV5-1,NA,TRBJ2-7,NA,TGCGCCAGCAGCTTGCAGAGGGGCCCCTACGAGCAGTACTTC,CASSLQRGPYEQYF
TRBV5-1,NA,TRBJ1-1,NA,TGCGCCAGCAGCTTTCCCTCCGGAAAGACGAACACTGAAGCTTTCTTT,CASSFPSGKTNTEAFF
TRBV6-1,NA,TRBJ2-7,NA,TGTGCCAGCAGTGAACAACTTACCTCCTACGAGCAGTACTTC,CASSEQLTSYEQYF
TRBV27,TRBD1,TRBJ1-1,NA,TGTGCCAGCAAGACAGGGGGCCGGATGGGGAACACTGAAGCTTTCTTT,CASKTGGRMGNTEAFF
TRBV9,NA,TRBJ1-4,NA,TGTGCCAGCAGCGTAGAGACTCGGCCTAATGAAAAACTGTTTTTT,CASSVETRPNEKLFF
TRBV9,TRBD2,TRBJ2-2,NA,TGTGCCAGCAGCGTAGGGCTAGCGGGAGAAGCCGGGGAGCTGTTTTTT,CASSVGLAGEAGELFF